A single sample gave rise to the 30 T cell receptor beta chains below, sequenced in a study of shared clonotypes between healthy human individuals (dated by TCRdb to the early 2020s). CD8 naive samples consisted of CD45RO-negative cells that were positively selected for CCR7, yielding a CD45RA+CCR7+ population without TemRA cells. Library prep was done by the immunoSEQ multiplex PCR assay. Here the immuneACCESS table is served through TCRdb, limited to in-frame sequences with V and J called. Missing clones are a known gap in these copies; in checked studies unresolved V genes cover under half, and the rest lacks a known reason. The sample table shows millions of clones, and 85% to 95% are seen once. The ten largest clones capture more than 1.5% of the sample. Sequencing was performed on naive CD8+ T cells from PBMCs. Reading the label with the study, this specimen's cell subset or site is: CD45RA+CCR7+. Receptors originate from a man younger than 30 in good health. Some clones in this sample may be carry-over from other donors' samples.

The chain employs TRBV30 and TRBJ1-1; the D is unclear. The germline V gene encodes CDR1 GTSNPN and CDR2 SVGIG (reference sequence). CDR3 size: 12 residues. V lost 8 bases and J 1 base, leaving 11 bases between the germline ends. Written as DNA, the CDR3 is TGTGCCATTATTCAAGGGAACACTGAAGCTTTCTTT. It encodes CAIIQGNTEAFF.

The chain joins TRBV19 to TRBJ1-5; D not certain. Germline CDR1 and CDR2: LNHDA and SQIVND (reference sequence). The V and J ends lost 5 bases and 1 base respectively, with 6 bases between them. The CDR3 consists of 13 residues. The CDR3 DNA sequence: TGTGCCAGTAGTGAGGTGAGCAATCAGCCCCAGCATTTT. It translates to CASSEVSNQPQHF.

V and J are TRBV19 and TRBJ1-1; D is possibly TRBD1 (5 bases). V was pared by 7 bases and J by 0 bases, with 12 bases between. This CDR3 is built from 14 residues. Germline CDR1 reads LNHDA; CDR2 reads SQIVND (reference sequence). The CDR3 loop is CASIGRQLNTEAFF. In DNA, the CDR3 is TGTGCCAGTATCGGGCGACAGCTGAACACTGAAGCTTTCTTT.

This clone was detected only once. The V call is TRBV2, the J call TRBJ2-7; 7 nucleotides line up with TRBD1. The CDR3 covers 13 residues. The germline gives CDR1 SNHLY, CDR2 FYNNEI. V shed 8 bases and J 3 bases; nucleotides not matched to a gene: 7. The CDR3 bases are TGTGCCAGCCTCCCAGGGGGATACTACGAGCAGTACTTC. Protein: CASLPGGYYEQYF.

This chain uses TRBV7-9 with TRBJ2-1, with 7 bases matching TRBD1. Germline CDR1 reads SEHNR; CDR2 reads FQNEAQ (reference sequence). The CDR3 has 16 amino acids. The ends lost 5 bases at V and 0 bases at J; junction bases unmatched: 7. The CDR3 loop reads CASSPPSGGSYNEQFF. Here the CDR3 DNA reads TGTGCCAGCAGCCCCCCATCAGGGGGCTCCTACAATGAGCAGTTCTTC.

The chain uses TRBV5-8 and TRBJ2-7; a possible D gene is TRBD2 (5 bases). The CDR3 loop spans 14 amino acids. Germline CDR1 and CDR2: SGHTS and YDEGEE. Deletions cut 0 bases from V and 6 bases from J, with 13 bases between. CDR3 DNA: TGTGCCAGCAGCTTGGGGAGGTTCCCTCTCGAGCAGTACTTC. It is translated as CASSLGRFPLEQYF.

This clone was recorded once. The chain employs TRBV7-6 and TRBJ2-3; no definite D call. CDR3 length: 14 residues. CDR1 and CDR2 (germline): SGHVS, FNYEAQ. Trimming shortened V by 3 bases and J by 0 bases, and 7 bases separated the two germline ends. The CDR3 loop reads CASSLVASTDTQYF. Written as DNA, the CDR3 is TGTGCCAGCAGCTTGGTGGCGAGCACAGATACGCAGTATTTT.

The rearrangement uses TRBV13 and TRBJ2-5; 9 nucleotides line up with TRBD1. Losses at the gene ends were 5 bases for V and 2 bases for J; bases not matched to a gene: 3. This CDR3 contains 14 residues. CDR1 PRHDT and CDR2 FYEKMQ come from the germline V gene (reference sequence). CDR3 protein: CASSADRGQETQYF. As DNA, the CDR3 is TGTGCCAGCAGCGCAGACAGGGGGCAAGAGACCCAGTACTTC.

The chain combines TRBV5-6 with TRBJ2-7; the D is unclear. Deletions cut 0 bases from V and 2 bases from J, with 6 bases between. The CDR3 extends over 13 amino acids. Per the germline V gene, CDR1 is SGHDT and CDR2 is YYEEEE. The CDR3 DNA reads TGTGCCAGCAGCTTGGGTCCCGCCTACGAGCAGTACTTC. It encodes CASSLGPAYEQYF.

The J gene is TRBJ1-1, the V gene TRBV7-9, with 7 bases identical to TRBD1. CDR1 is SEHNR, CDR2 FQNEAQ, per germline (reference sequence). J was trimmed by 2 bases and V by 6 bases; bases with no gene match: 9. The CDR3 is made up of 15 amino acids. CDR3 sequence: CASSQTTGANTEAFF. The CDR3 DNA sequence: TGTGCCAGCAGTCAAACAACAGGGGCCAACACTGAAGCTTTCTTT.

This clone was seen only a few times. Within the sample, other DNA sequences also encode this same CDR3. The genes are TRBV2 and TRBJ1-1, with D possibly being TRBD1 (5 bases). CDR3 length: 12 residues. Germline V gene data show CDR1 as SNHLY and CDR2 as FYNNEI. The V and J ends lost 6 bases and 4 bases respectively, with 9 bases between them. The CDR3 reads CASRGGGTEAFF. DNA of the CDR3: TGTGCCAGCAGGGGGGGAGGCACTGAAGCTTTCTTT.

In DNA form, the CDR3 reads TGCAGCGTGTTAGGACAGGGGGCGCTTGATGGCTACACCTTC. It translates to CSVLGQGALDGYTF. The V gene is TRBV29-1, the J gene TRBJ1-2; 11 nucleotides align to TRBD1. V shed 6 bases, J shed 6 bases, and the junction held 9 bases outside the gene matches. The CDR3 spans 14 residues. The germline CDR1 and CDR2 sequences are SQVTM and ANQGSEA.

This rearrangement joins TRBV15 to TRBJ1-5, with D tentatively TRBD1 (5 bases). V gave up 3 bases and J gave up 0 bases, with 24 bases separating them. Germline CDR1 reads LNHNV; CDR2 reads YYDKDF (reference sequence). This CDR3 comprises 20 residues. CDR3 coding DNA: TGTGCCACCAGCAGGGCCAGTCCGGGACGGAGGGAATTTAGCAATCAGCCCCAGCATTTT. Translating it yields CATSRASPGRREFSNQPQHF.

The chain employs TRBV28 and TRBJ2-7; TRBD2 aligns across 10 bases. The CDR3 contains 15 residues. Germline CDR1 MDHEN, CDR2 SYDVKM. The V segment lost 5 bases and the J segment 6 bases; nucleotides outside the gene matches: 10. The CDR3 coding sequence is TGTGCCAGCAGTCGACCAGCGGGAGGGATCCTCGAGCAGTACTTC. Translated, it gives CASSRPAGGILEQYF.

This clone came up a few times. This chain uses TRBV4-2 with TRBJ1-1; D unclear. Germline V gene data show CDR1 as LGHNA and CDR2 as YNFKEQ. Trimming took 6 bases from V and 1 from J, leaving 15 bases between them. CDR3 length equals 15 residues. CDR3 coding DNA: TGTGCCAGCAGTCTACCGACCGGGGAGAACACTGAAGCTTTCTTT. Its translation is CASSLPTGENTEAFF.

Here the CDR3 DNA reads TGTGCCAGCAGTGATAGCGGACTAGAACTAGATACGCAGTATTTT. Translated: CASSDSGLELDTQYF. The chain has TRBV25-1 and TRBJ2-3, with 7 bases that match TRBD2. This CDR3 spans 15 amino acids. The germline gives CDR1 MGHDK, CDR2 SYGVNS. The V gene end was trimmed by 3 bases and the J gene end by 5 bases; junction bases not matched to a gene: 8.

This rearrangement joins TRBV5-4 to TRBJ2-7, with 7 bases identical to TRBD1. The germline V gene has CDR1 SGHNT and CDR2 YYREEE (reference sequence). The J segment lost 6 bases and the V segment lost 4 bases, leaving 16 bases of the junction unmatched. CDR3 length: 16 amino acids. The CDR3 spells CASSGTELPVESEQYF. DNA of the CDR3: TGTGCCAGCAGCGGGACAGAGCTCCCGGTTGAAAGCGAGCAGTACTTC.

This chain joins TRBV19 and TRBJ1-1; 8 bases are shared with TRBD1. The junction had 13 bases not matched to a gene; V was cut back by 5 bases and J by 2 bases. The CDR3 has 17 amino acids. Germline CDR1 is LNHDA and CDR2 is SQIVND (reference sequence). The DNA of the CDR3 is TGTGCCAGTAGTCCGTACCGGGACAGGAGAGAAAACACTGAAGCTTTCTTT. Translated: CASSPYRDRRENTEAFF. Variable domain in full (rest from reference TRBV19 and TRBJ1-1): DGGITQSPKYLFRKEGQNVTLSCEQNLNHDAMYWYRQDPGQGLRLIYYSQIVNDFQKGDIAEGYSVSREKKESFPLTVTSAQKNPTAFYLCASSPYRDRRENTEAFFGQGTRLTVV.

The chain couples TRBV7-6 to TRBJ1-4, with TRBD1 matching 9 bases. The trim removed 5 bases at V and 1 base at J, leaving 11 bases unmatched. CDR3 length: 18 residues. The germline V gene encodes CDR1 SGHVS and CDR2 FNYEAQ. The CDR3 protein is CASSLRRWTGETNEKLFF. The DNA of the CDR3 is TGTGCCAGCAGCCTTAGACGATGGACAGGGGAAACTAATGAAAAACTGTTTTTT.

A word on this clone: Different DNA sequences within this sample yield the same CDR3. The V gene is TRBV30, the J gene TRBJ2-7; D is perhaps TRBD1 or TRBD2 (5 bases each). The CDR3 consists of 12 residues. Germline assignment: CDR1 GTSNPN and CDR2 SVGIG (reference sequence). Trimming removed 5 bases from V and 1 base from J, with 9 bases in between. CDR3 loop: CAWGGWSYEQYF. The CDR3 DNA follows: TGTGCCTGGGGGGGATGGTCCTACGAGCAGTACTTC.

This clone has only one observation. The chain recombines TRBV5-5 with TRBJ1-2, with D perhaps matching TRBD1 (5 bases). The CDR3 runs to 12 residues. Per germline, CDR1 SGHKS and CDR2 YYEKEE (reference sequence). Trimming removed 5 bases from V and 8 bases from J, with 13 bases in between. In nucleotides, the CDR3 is TGTGCCAGCAGACGGTCAGGGAAAGGCTACACCTTC. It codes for CASRRSGKGYTF.

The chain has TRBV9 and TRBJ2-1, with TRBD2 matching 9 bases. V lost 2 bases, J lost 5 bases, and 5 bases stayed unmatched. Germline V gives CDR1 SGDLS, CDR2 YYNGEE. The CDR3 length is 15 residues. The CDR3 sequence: CASSVLLAGDNEQFF. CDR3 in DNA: TGTGCCAGCAGCGTCCTTTTAGCGGGAGACAATGAGCAGTTCTTC.

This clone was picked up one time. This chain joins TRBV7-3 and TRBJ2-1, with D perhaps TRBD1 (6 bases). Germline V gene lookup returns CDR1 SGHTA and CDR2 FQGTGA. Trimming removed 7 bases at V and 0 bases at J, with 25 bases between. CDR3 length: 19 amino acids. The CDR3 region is CASTQGPRETLPSYNEQFF. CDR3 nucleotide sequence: TGTGCCAGCACCCAGGGGCCCCGGGAAACTCTTCCCTCCTACAATGAGCAGTTCTTC.

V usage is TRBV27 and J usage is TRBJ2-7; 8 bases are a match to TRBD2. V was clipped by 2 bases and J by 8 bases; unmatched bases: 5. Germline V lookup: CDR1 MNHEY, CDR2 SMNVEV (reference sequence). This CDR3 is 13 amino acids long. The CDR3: CASSLSLAGQQYF. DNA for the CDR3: TGTGCCAGCAGTTTAAGTCTAGCGGGTCAGCAGTACTTC.

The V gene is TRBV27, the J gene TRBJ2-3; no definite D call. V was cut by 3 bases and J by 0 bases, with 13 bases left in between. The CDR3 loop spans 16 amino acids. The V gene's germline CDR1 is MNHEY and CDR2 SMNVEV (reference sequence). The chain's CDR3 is CASSLNDVISTDTQYF. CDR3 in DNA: TGTGCCAGCAGTTTGAATGATGTTATTAGCACAGATACGCAGTATTTT.

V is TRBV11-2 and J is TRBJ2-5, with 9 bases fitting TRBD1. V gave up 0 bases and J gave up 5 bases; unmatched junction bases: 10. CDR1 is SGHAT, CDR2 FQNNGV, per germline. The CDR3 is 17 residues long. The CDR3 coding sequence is TGTGCCAGCAGCTTAGATTGGACAGGGGAGATGGGGGAGACCCAGTACTTC. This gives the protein CASSLDWTGEMGETQYF. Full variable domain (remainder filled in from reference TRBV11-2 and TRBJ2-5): EAGVAQSPRYKIIEKRQSVAFWCNPISGHATLYWYQQILGQGPKLLIQFQNNGVVDDSQLPKDRFSAERLKGVDSTLKIQPAKLEDSAVYLCASSLDWTGEMGETQYFGPGTRLLVL.

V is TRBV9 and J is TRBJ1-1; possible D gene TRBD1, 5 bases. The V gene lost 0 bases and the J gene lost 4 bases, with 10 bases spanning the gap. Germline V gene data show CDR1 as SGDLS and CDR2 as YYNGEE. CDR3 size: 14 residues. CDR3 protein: CASSVGDRPTEAFF. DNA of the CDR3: TGTGCCAGCAGCGTAGGGGACCGCCCCACTGAAGCTTTCTTT.

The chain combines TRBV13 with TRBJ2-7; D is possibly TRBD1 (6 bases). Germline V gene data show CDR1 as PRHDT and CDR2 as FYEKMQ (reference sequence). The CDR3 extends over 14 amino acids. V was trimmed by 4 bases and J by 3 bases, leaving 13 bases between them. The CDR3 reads CASSSGQRDYEQYF. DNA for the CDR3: TGTGCCAGCAGCTCCGGACAGAGAGACTACGAGCAGTACTTC.

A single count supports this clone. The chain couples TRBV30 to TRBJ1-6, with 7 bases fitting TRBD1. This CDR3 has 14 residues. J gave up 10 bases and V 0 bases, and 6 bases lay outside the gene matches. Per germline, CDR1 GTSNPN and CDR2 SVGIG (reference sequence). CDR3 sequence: CAWSVHRGASPLHF. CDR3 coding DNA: TGTGCCTGGAGTGTACACAGGGGCGCCTCACCCCTCCACTTT. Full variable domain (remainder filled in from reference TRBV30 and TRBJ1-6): SQTIHQWPATLVQPVGSPLSLECTVEGTSNPNLYWYRQAAGRGLQLLFYSVGIGQISSEVPQNLSASRPQDRQFILSSKKLLLSDSGFYLCAWSVHRGASPLHFGNGTRLTVT.

The CDR3 DNA is TGTGCCAGCTCACCACCCGAGGTCCCTTACTCTGGGGCCAACGTCCTGACTTTC. Its protein is CASSPPEVPYSGANVLTF. V gene TRBV18 combines with J gene TRBJ2-6; D is ambiguous. Trimming shortened V by 0 bases and J by 0 bases, and 12 bases separated the two germline ends. CDR1 is KGHSH and CDR2 is LQKENI in the germline V gene. This CDR3 has 18 residues.